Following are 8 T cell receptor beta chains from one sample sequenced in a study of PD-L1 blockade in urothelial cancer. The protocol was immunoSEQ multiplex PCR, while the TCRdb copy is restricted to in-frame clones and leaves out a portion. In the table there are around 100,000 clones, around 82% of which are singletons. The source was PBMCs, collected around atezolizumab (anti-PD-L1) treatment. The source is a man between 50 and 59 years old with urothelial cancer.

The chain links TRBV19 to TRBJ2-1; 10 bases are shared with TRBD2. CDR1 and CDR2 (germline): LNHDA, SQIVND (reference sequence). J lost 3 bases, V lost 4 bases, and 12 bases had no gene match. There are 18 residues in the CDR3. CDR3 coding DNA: TGTGCCAGTAGTAGGTACGGGACTAGCGTAAATTTCTACAATGAGCAGTTCTTC. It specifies CASSRYGTSVNFYNEQFF.

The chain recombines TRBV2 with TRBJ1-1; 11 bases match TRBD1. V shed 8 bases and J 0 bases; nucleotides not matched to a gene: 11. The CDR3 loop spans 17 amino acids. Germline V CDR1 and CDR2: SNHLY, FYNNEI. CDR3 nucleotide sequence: TGTGCCAGCGCCGACCTACGGACAGGGGGCCTGAACACTGAAGCTTTCTTT. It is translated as CASADLRTGGLNTEAFF.

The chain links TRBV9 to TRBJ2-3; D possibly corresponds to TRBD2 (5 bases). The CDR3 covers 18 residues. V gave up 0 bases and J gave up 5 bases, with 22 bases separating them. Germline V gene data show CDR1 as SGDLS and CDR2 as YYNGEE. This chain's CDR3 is CASSVAGSSRFGVDTQYF. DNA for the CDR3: TGTGCCAGCAGCGTAGCTGGGTCTAGCCGTTTTGGTGTAGATACGCAGTATTTT.

The CDR3 sequence: CASSLGGGGLAAPYEQYF. CDR3 coding DNA: TGTGCCAGCAGCTTAGGGGGTGGGGGACTAGCGGCCCCCTACGAGCAGTACTTC. This chain uses TRBV7-2 with TRBJ2-7; 11 bases map to TRBD2. The CDR3 is 18 residues long. V was pared by 1 base and J by 2 bases, with 10 bases of the junction left unmatched. CDR1 is SGHTA, CDR2 FQGNSA, per germline.

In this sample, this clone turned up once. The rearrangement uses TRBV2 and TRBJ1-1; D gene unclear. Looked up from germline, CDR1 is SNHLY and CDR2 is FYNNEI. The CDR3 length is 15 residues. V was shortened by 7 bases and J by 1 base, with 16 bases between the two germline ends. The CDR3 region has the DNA TGTGCCAGCACGGCACCCTCCTCAGGGAACACTGAAGCTTTCTTT. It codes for CASTAPSSGNTEAFF. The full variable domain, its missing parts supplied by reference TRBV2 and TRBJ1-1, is EPEVTQTPSHQVTQMGQEVILRCVPISNHLYFYWYRQILGQKVEFLVSFYNNEISEKSEIFDDQFSVERPDGSNFTLKIRSTKLEDSAMYFCASTAPSSGNTEAFFGQGTRLTVV.

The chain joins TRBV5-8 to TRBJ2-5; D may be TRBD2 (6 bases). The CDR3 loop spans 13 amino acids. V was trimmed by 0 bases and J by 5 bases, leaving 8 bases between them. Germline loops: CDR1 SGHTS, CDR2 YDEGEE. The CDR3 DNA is TGTGCCAGCAGCTTGGGGCGGGGCGAGACCCAGTACTTC. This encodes CASSLGRGETQYF.

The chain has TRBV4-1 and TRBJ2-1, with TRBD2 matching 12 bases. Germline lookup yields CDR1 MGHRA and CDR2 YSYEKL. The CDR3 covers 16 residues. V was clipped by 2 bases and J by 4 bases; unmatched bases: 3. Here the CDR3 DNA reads TGCGCCAGCAGCCAACCCACTAGCGGGAGGTACAATGAGCAGTTCTTC. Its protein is CASSQPTSGRYNEQFF.

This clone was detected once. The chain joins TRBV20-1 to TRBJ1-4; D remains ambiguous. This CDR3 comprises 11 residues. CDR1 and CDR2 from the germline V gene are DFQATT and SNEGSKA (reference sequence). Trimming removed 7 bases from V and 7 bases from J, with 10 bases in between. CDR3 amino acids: CSVRVGEKLFF. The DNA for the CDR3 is TGCAGTGTTCGGGTGGGTGAAAAACTGTTTTTT.